This entry lists 14 T cell receptor beta chains sequenced from one sample in a study of T cell responses to AZD1222 COVID-19 vaccine (dated by TCRdb to about 2021). Receptor amplification or capture employed the immunoSEQ multiplex PCR assay. The table comes from immuneACCESS by way of TCRdb, which keeps in-frame sequences with V and J called. Part of the clones is missing from these tables; in studies checked, under half for an unresolved V gene and the rest for unknown reasons. For this sample the table gives tens of thousands of clones, of which 91% were detected only once. The ten largest make up 5.2% of the sample. Taken with the paper, the label for time point translates to: baseline before first vaccination. The sample's treatment or condition label, decoded: meningococcal conjugate vaccine given as trial control. Sequencing was performed on peripheral blood, taken on day 0 of MenACWY control vaccination. Receptors originate from an adult in good health.

J is TRBJ1-1 and V is TRBV3-1 (or the pseudogene TRBV3-2), with D perhaps matching TRBD1 (6 bases). This CDR3 comprises 13 residues. Germline assignment: CDR1 LGHDT and CDR2 YNNKEL (reference sequence). V dropped 1 base and J dropped 5 bases, with 8 bases sitting between them. The CDR3 coding sequence is TGTGCCAGCAGCCAAGCAGGGGTTACTGAAGCTTTCTTT. Its translation: CASSQAGVTEAFF.

The chain uses TRBV11-2 and TRBJ1-6; possibly TRBD1 for D (6 bases). V lost 6 bases and J 17 bases, leaving 17 bases between the germline ends. Germline loops: CDR1 SGHAT, CDR2 FQNNGV. This CDR3 contains 12 residues. The CDR3 DNA is TGTGCCAGCAGTTTTGGGGAGGGACAATTCCACTTT. Residues: CASSFGEGQFHF.

The V gene is TRBV3-1 (or the pseudogene TRBV3-2), the J gene TRBJ1-2; tentatively, D is TRBD1 (6 bases). V dropped 4 bases and J dropped 6 bases, with 15 bases sitting between them. CDR3 length: 14 residues. Germline V gives CDR1 LGHDT, CDR2 YNNKEL (reference sequence). This CDR3 is CASSLLQGVNGYTF. The CDR3 DNA is TGTGCCAGCAGCCTCTTACAGGGAGTTAATGGCTACACCTTC.

The chain has TRBV5-1 and TRBJ2-3; 8 nucleotides agree with TRBD1. J lost 5 bases, V lost 4 bases, and 9 bases had no gene match. In germline, CDR1 is SGHRS, CDR2 YFSETQ. There are 15 residues in the CDR3. CDR3 protein: CASSLGTGGVDTQYF. The CDR3 DNA reads TGCGCCAGCAGCCTCGGGACAGGAGGAGTAGATACGCAGTATTTT.

J is TRBJ2-2 and V is TRBV25-1, with 9 bases that match TRBD1. The CDR3 runs 13 residues. J lost 3 bases, V lost 8 bases, and 1 base had no gene match. Looked up from germline, CDR1 is MGHDK and CDR2 is SYGVNS. CDR3 loop: CASGTGYTGELFF. CDR3 nucleotides: TGTGCCAGCGGGACAGGGTACACCGGGGAGCTGTTTTTT.

The genes are TRBV7-9 and TRBJ2-5; perhaps TRBD2 as D (6 bases). Germline V lookup: CDR1 SEHNR, CDR2 FQNEAQ (reference sequence). This CDR3 has 16 amino acids. Trimming shortened V by 5 bases and J by 1 base, and 17 bases separated the two germline ends. CDR3 protein: CASSPGGGGFQETQYF. CDR3 in DNA: TGTGCCAGCAGCCCCGGTGGTGGGGGGTTCCAAGAGACCCAGTACTTC.

The chain is built from TRBV10-1 and TRBJ1-2, with TRBD1 matching 9 bases. After removal of 6 bases from V and 6 bases from J, the junction contained 5 bases not matched to a gene. The length of the CDR3 is 13 residues. Per germline, CDR1 WNHNN and CDR2 SYGVQD (reference sequence). The CDR3 nucleotides read TGCGCCAGCAGCCCGGGGACAGGGAATGGCTACACCTTC. This encodes CASSPGTGNGYTF.

The rearrangement links TRBV3-1 (or the pseudogene TRBV3-2) to TRBJ1-1; a weak D match, TRBD1 (5 bases). Germline lookup yields CDR1 LGHDT and CDR2 YNNKEL (reference sequence). The CDR3 covers 17 residues. The ends were cut back, 0 bases at V and 1 base at J, with 15 bases in the middle. CDR3 in DNA: TGTGCCAGCAGCCAAGAGGGGGTGGCAGAGGGGAACACTGAAGCTTTCTTT. It codes for CASSQEGVAEGNTEAFF.

This chain joins TRBV6-2 or TRBV6-3 and TRBJ2-6; TRBD2 matches 14 bases. The germline V gene has CDR1 MNHEY and CDR2 SVGEGT. The ends lost 5 bases at V and 4 bases at J; junction bases unmatched: 13. This CDR3 is built from 20 residues. The CDR3 is CASSGIGTSGRTSGANVLTF. The CDR3 region has the DNA TGTGCCAGCAGTGGCATCGGGACTAGCGGGAGAACATCCGGGGCCAACGTCCTGACTTTC.

The chain joins TRBV19 to TRBJ1-1; 7 bases are shared with TRBD1. Per the germline V gene, CDR1 is LNHDA and CDR2 is SQIVND (reference sequence). V was pared by 7 bases and J by 0 bases, with 2 bases of the junction left unmatched. The CDR3 has 13 amino acids. The CDR3 protein is CASTDRMNTEAFF. The DNA for the CDR3 is TGTGCCAGTACGGACAGGATGAACACTGAAGCTTTCTTT.

This chain connects TRBV6-1 to TRBJ2-2; 8 positions match TRBD2. V was clipped by 4 bases and J by 2 bases; unmatched bases: 6. Per the germline V gene, CDR1 is MNHNS and CDR2 is SASEGT. This CDR3 spans 16 amino acids. The CDR3 nucleotides are TGTGCCAGCAGTGTACTAGCGGAGTACAACACCGGGGAGCTGTTTTTT. Residues: CASSVLAEYNTGELFF.

This chain joins TRBV6-5 and TRBJ1-4; D not certain. Trimming stripped 10 bases from V and 3 bases from J, with 9 bases between. CDR3 length: 12 amino acids. CDR1 is MNHEY and CDR2 is SVGAGI in the germline V gene. CDR3 nucleotides: TGTGCCACGCGGACGGCTAATGAAAAACTGTTTTTT. Amino acid sequence: CATRTANEKLFF.

The V call is TRBV7-9, the J call TRBJ2-3; weak D call: TRBD2 (6 bases). Trimming removed 3 bases at V and 4 bases at J, with 17 bases between. The CDR3 totals 16 residues. The V gene's germline CDR1 is SEHNR and CDR2 FQNEAQ (reference sequence). This CDR3 reads CASSFRDFPEADTQYF. The CDR3 bases are TGTGCCAGCAGCTTCAGGGACTTCCCTGAGGCAGATACGCAGTATTTT.

The chain's CDR3 is CASSIVSGGTDTQYF. CDR3 bases: TGTGCCAGTAGTATAGTCTCTGGAGGTACAGATACGCAGTATTTT. The rearrangement joins TRBV19 to TRBJ2-3; a possible D gene is TRBD2 (5 bases). The V end was cut by 1 base, the J end by 3 bases, with 11 bases between. Germline lookup yields CDR1 LNHDA and CDR2 SQIVND (reference sequence). This CDR3 has 15 residues.